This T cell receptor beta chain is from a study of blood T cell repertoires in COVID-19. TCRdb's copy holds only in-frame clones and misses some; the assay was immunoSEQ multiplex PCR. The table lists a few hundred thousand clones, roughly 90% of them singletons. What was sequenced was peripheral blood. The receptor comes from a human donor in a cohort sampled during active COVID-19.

DNA of the CDR3: TGTGCCAGCAGCCCCCGCCGCGGGGGAAGGCATCAGCCCCAGCATTTT. This gives the protein CASSPRRGGRHQPQHF. V usage is TRBV6-2 or TRBV6-3 and J usage is TRBJ1-5, with D possibly being TRBD1 (5 bases). This CDR3 contains 16 residues. Germline V lookup: CDR1 MNHEY, CDR2 SVGEGT. Deletions cut 6 bases from V and 5 bases from J, with 20 bases between.